These 22 T cell receptor beta chains were all obtained from the same sample, sequenced in a study of glioma-infiltrating T cells after dendritic cell vaccination. Documented time point: after dendritic cell vaccination, including at tumor progression/relapse. Profiling relied on immunoSEQ multiplex PCR, and the TCRdb table lists in-frame clones only, not all of them. The data show 65,000 or so clones, roughly 86% seen once. The specimen was blood, collected after dendritic cell vaccination. These receptors all come from a human donor with glioblastoma.

The chain combines TRBV19 with TRBJ1-1, with 9 bases matching TRBD1. V lost 7 bases to trimming and J lost 1 base; unmatched junction nucleotides: 7. CDR3 length: 15 amino acids. The germline gives CDR1 LNHDA, CDR2 SQIVND (reference sequence). The CDR3 loop is CASTLGTGPNTEAFF. The DNA of the CDR3 is TGTGCCAGTACCCTAGGGACAGGGCCGAACACTGAAGCTTTCTTT.

CDR3 coding DNA: TGTGCCAGTAGTTACAGGGGTAAGAACACTGAAGCTTTCTTT. It yields the protein CASSYRGKNTEAFF. The chain is built from TRBV19 and TRBJ1-1; 7 bases match TRBD1. Germline CDR1 LNHDA, CDR2 SQIVND (reference sequence). J was trimmed by 1 base and V by 5 bases; bases with no gene match: 4. There are 14 residues in the CDR3.

The V and J genes are TRBV7-9 and TRBJ1-1, with D maybe TRBD1 (5 bases). V was trimmed by 6 bases and J by 1 base, leaving 12 bases between them. The germline V gene encodes CDR1 SEHNR and CDR2 FQNEAQ (reference sequence). The CDR3 is made up of 14 amino acids. The CDR3 DNA follows: TGTGCCAGCAGATTGGCGGGGCGGAACACTGAAGCTTTCTTT. This codes for CASRLAGRNTEAFF.

This chain connects TRBV7-2 to TRBJ2-5, with D possibly being TRBD2 (6 bases). The CDR3 contains 16 residues. V was cut by 1 base and J by 2 bases, with 14 bases left in between. Germline CDR1 and CDR2: SGHTA and FQGNSA. CDR3 nucleotide sequence: TGTGCCAGCAGCTTAGGACAAGCGGGTGGGCAAGAGACCCAGTACTTC. Residues: CASSLGQAGGQETQYF. Filled out from reference TRBV7-2 and TRBJ2-5, the complete variable domain reads GAGVSQSPSNKVTEKGKDVELRCDPISGHTALYWYRQSLGQGLEFLIYFQGNSAPDKSGLPSDRFSAERTGGSVSTLTIQRTQQEDSAVYLCASSLGQAGGQETQYFGPGTRLLVL.

Notes on this clone: Other DNA variants within this sample encode the same CDR3. This sequence joins TRBV30 and TRBJ1-3; 10 positions agree with TRBD1. CDR3 length: 16 residues. Germline V gene data show CDR1 as GTSNPN and CDR2 as SVGIG (reference sequence). Germline trimming cut 3 bases from V and 0 bases from J; bases unmatched to any gene: 5. The chain's CDR3 is CAWSPWTGGSGNTIYF. The CDR3 DNA follows: TGTGCCTGGAGCCCCTGGACAGGGGGCTCTGGAAACACCATATATTTT.

The V call is TRBV6-5, the J call TRBJ2-7, with D perhaps TRBD2 (6 bases). Trimming took 4 bases from V and 2 from J, leaving 15 bases between them. Germline CDR1 is MNHEY and CDR2 is SVGAGI. CDR3 length: 15 residues. The CDR3 reads CASSFDSGLTYEQYF. The CDR3 nucleotides read TGTGCCAGCAGTTTCGATAGCGGCCTAACCTACGAGCAGTACTTC.

The chain joins TRBV9 to TRBJ1-2; tentatively, D is TRBD1 (5 bases). Trimming pared 0 bases from V and 8 bases from J, leaving 8 bases between. CDR1 SGDLS and CDR2 YYNGEE come from the germline V gene. The CDR3 loop spans 12 amino acids. The CDR3 DNA follows: TGTGCCAGCAGCGTAGCCAGGGCCGGCTACACCTTC. Translation gives CASSVARAGYTF.

The genes are TRBV14 and TRBJ1-1; D is undetermined. Deletions cut 1 base from V and 0 bases from J, with 15 bases between. Germline V gene sequence: CDR1 SGHDN, CDR2 FVKESK. The CDR3 is 17 amino acids. CDR3 nucleotides: TGTGCCAGCAGCCAAGTAAGATTCGCAGGAATGAACACTGAAGCTTTCTTT. It specifies CASSQVRFAGMNTEAFF.

The genes are TRBV7-2 and TRBJ2-6; 7 positions match TRBD1. CDR1 is SGHTA and CDR2 is FQGNSA in the germline V gene. CDR3 length: 15 amino acids. V gave up 5 bases and J gave up 7 bases; unmatched junction bases: 8. CDR3 in amino acids: CASSVNTGVANVLTF. DNA of the CDR3: TGTGCCAGCAGCGTTAATACAGGGGTCGCCAACGTCCTGACTTTC.

The J gene is TRBJ2-5, the V gene TRBV29-1; no clear D gene. The ends were cut back, 4 bases at V and 1 base at J, with 7 bases in the middle. The CDR3 is 12 residues long. Germline V gene lookup returns CDR1 SQVTM and CDR2 ANQGSEA. In DNA form, the CDR3 reads TGCAGCGTTGGTCCCGGCCAAGAGACCCAGTACTTC. Its protein product is CSVGPGQETQYF.

This sequence joins TRBV6-5 and TRBJ1-5, with 7 bases that match TRBD1. CDR1 and CDR2 from the germline V gene are MNHEY and SVGAGI. Trimming took 2 bases from V and 2 from J; bases not matched to a gene: 3. The CDR3 extends over 15 amino acids. The chain's CDR3 is CASSYATGGNQPQHF. The CDR3, as DNA: TGTGCCAGCAGTTACGCCACAGGGGGCAATCAGCCCCAGCATTTT.

The rearrangement uses TRBV5-1 and TRBJ1-6, with 9 nucleotides matching TRBD1. The germline CDR1 and CDR2 sequences are SGHRS and YFSETQ. The CDR3 is made up of 16 amino acids. The V segment lost 7 bases and the J segment 5 bases; nucleotides outside the gene matches: 10. The CDR3 protein is CASGQGLRVDNSPLHF. CDR3 coding DNA: TGCGCCAGCGGACAGGGGTTGCGGGTAGATAATTCACCCCTCCACTTT.

V usage is TRBV4-1 and J usage is TRBJ2-7; 7 bases map to TRBD1. V shed 3 bases and J 0 bases; nucleotides not matched to a gene: 8. The CDR3 is made up of 16 amino acids. Germline V lookup: CDR1 MGHRA, CDR2 YSYEKL. The CDR3 DNA is TGCGCCAGCAGCCATTTGGGACAGAGAAACTCCTACGAGCAGTACTTC. Protein product: CASSHLGQRNSYEQYF.

This clone has more than one count but fewer than ten. The CDR3 nucleotides read TGTGCCAGCATCAGCGACAGGGCAAACACTGAAGCTTTCTTT. This sequence encodes CASISDRANTEAFF. V and J are TRBV7-9 and TRBJ1-1, with 7 bases fitting TRBD1. Trimming took 7 bases from V and 2 from J; bases not matched to a gene: 7. The CDR3 contains 14 residues. Germline CDR1 and CDR2: SEHNR and FQNEAQ (reference sequence).

The CDR3: CASSIPRGSEKLFF. The CDR3 coding sequence is TGTGCCAGTAGTATCCCCCGAGGAAGTGAAAAACTGTTTTTT. This chain connects TRBV19 to TRBJ1-4; D not resolved. The CDR3 is 14 residues long. The germline CDR1 and CDR2 sequences are LNHDA and SQIVND (reference sequence). The V end was cut by 3 bases, the J end by 7 bases, with 12 bases between.

This clone occurred once. The V and J genes are TRBV19 and TRBJ1-1, with 12 bases that match TRBD1. The CDR3 contains 18 residues. The junction had 14 bases not matched to a gene; V was cut back by 5 bases and J by 4 bases. Germline V gives CDR1 LNHDA, CDR2 SQIVND (reference sequence). CDR3 sequence (DNA): TGTGCCAGTAGTGTCCGGGACAGGGGGCGCCGGGGGGGCACTGAAGCTTTCTTT. Its translation: CASSVRDRGRRGGTEAFF.

The genes are TRBV19 and TRBJ1-2, with 7 bases fitting TRBD1. CDR1 and CDR2 (germline): LNHDA, SQIVND (reference sequence). The ends lost 5 bases at V and 6 bases at J; junction bases unmatched: 6. The CDR3 contains 13 residues. CDR3 nucleotide sequence: TGTGCCAGTAGTTACCGGGACAGAGATGGCTACACCTTC. Translating gives CASSYRDRDGYTF. The full variable domain, completed using reference TRBV19 and TRBJ1-2, is DGGITQSPKYLFRKEGQNVTLSCEQNLNHDAMYWYRQDPGQGLRLIYYSQIVNDFQKGDIAEGYSVSREKKESFPLTVTSAQKNPTAFYLCASSYRDRDGYTFGSGTRLTVV.

The rearrangement uses TRBV6-5 and TRBJ1-1; TRBD1 agrees at 7 bases. Germline CDR1 reads MNHEY; CDR2 reads SVGAGI. The CDR3 spans 13 residues. With V trimmed by 5 bases and J by 6 bases, 6 bases remained unmatched. CDR3 protein: CASSRQGGPEAFF. CDR3 nucleotide sequence: TGTGCCAGCAGTCGACAGGGAGGCCCTGAAGCTTTCTTT.

This chain links TRBV28 with TRBJ1-1; 7 bases are a match to TRBD1. The V gene end was trimmed by 5 bases and the J gene end by 2 bases; junction bases not matched to a gene: 2. Per the germline V gene, CDR1 is MDHEN and CDR2 is SYDVKM. The CDR3 is made up of 13 amino acids. The CDR3 here is CASSNRGNTEAFF. In DNA form, the CDR3 reads TGTGCCAGCAGTAACAGGGGTAACACTGAAGCTTTCTTT.

The chain has TRBV4-2 and TRBJ2-5; 10 nucleotides agree with TRBD2. The last part of the DNA fits TRBJ2-7 better; the J call may be wrong. From germline, CDR1 is LGHNA and CDR2 YNFKEQ. There are 15 residues in the CDR3. CDR3 in amino acids: CASSQGLALNYEQYF. DNA for the CDR3: TGTGCCAGCAGCCAGGGACTAGCGCTCAACTACGAGCAGTACTTC.

The chain recombines TRBV15 with TRBJ1-4, with a possible D match to TRBD1 (6 bases). The V and J ends lost 4 bases and 4 bases respectively, with 13 bases between them. CDR1 LNHNV and CDR2 YYDKDF come from the germline V gene (reference sequence). The CDR3 has 15 amino acids. The CDR3 DNA is TGTGCCACCAGCACTGTTAGACAGGTTAATGAAAAACTGTTTTTT. Translation gives CATSTVRQVNEKLFF.

The chain combines TRBV9 with TRBJ1-1, with D perhaps TRBD1 (5 bases). The germline gives CDR1 SGDLS, CDR2 YYNGEE. V was cut by 0 bases and J by 3 bases, with 12 bases left in between. The CDR3 extends over 15 amino acids. This CDR3 reads CASSVGAGQDTEAFF. Here the CDR3 DNA reads TGTGCCAGCAGCGTAGGGGCAGGGCAGGACACTGAAGCTTTCTTT.